The 11 T cell receptor beta chains reported below all come from one sample, sequenced in a study of blood T cell repertoires in COVID-19. Profiled with immunoSEQ multiplex PCR; TCRdb holds only in-frame clones, not every one. This sample yields approximately 190,000 clones, of which around four fifths are seen a single time; over 5% belongs to the top ten. Sequencing input: peripheral blood. These receptors all come from a woman aged 25-40 years with acute or convalescent COVID-19.

DNA of the CDR3: TGCGCCAGCAACGAAGGGACAGTGGGCTACACCTTC. Residues: CASNEGTVGYTF. The chain has TRBV5-1 and TRBJ1-2, with 7 bases aligning to TRBD1. Germline V CDR1 and CDR2: SGHRS, YFSETQ. This CDR3 has 12 residues. The ends lost 6 bases at V and 8 bases at J; junction bases unmatched: 7.

The chain joins TRBV9 to TRBJ2-2; unclear D gene. Germline V gene lookup returns CDR1 SGDLS and CDR2 YYNGEE. This CDR3 is built from 14 residues. Trimming took 0 bases from V and 1 from J, leaving 4 bases between them. In nucleotides, the CDR3 is TGTGCCAGCAGCGTAGACGGGAACACCGGGGAGCTGTTTTTT. Residues: CASSVDGNTGELFF.

The sample holds a few counts of this clone. The chain is built from TRBV5-6 and TRBJ1-2; tentative D call: TRBD1 (5 bases). The CDR3 runs to 14 residues. Germline V gene sequence: CDR1 SGHDT, CDR2 YYEEEE. The V end lost 4 bases, the J end lost 4 bases, and 14 bases lay between the germline ends. CDR3 protein: CASSPSDSFYGYTF. The CDR3 DNA reads TGTGCCAGCAGCCCCAGCGACAGCTTCTATGGCTACACCTTC.

V gene TRBV5-6 combines with J gene TRBJ1-2; D is undetermined. The V end was cut by 7 bases, the J end by 6 bases, with 13 bases between. Germline-derived CDR1 and CDR2 are SGHDT and YYEEEE. This CDR3 spans 12 amino acids. CDR3 in DNA: TGTGCCAGCCATGACGGGTGGAATGGCTACACCTTC. It yields the protein CASHDGWNGYTF.

This clone was observed once. V is TRBV18 and J is TRBJ2-2, with TRBD2 matching over 11 bases. This CDR3 region has 17 residues. Trimming removed 6 bases from V and 0 bases from J; junction bases left unmatched: 6. Germline assignment: CDR1 KGHSH and CDR2 LQKENI. The CDR3 nucleotides read TGTGCCAGCTCCCTTGGACTAGCGGGCACGAACACCGGGGAGCTGTTTTTT. Translated, it gives CASSLGLAGTNTGELFF. The full variable domain, with the rest looked up from reference TRBV18 and TRBJ2-2, is NAGVMQNPRHLVRRRGQEARLRCSPMKGHSHVYWYRQLPEEGLKFMVYLQKENIIDESGMPKERFSAEFPKEGPSILRIQQVVRGDSAAYFCASSLGLAGTNTGELFFGEGSRLTVL.

The chain couples TRBV7-9 to TRBJ2-1; TRBD1 might be the D (6 bases). Trimming took off 5 bases at V and 10 bases at J, with 15 bases between the two ends. Germline CDR1 reads SEHNR; CDR2 reads FQNEAQ (reference sequence). The CDR3 sequence is 13 residues long. The CDR3 reads CASSVPEGEEQFF. CDR3 sequence (DNA): TGTGCCAGCAGCGTGCCCGAGGGGGAAGAGCAGTTCTTC. The complete variable domain, with remaining parts taken from reference TRBV7-9 and TRBJ2-1, reads DTGVSQNPRHKITKRGQNVTFRCDPISEHNRLYWYRQTLGQGPEFLTYFQNEAQLEKSRLLSDRFSAERPKGSFSTLEIQRTEQGDSAMYLCASSVPEGEEQFFGPGTRLTVL.

This chain uses TRBV27 with TRBJ1-6; TRBD1 matches 7 bases. With 5 bases clipped from V and 7 bases from J, the junction kept 11 bases outside the gene matches. The CDR3 extends over 16 amino acids. Germline V lookup: CDR1 MNHEY, CDR2 SMNVEV (reference sequence). CDR3 residues: CASSVRPGQKNSPLHF. The CDR3 DNA follows: TGTGCCAGCAGTGTCCGCCCGGGACAGAAAAATTCACCCCTCCACTTT.

The V and J genes are TRBV2 and TRBJ2-3; TRBD2 matches 10 bases. The CDR3 loop spans 18 amino acids. Germline V gene lookup returns CDR1 SNHLY and CDR2 FYNNEI. J gave up 3 bases and V 0 bases, and 9 bases lay outside the gene matches. Written as DNA, the CDR3 is TGTGCCAGCAGTGAAGCCCTCCCTAGCGGGGGAAGGACAGATACGCAGTATTTT. The encoded protein is CASSEALPSGGRTDTQYF. Variable domain in full (rest from reference TRBV2 and TRBJ2-3): EPEVTQTPSHQVTQMGQEVILRCVPISNHLYFYWYRQILGQKVEFLVSFYNNEISEKSEIFDDQFSVERPDGSNFTLKIRSTKLEDSAMYFCASSEALPSGGRTDTQYFGPGTRLTVL.

As to this clone: One end of the junction does not line up with germline, which may come from a read error. The chain has TRBV2 and TRBJ1-5; a possible D gene is TRBD1 (6 bases). CDR1 and CDR2 from the germline V gene are SNHLY and FYNNEI. This CDR3 region has 13 residues. The DNA for the CDR3 is TGTGCCAGTCAGGGGTATAGCAATCAGTCCCAGCATTTT. This encodes CASQGYSNQSQHF.

The chain is built from TRBV5-1 and TRBJ2-2; D unclear. The CDR3 is 14 amino acids. V was cut by 1 base and J by 0 bases, with 4 bases left in between. Looked up from germline, CDR1 is SGHRS and CDR2 is YFSETQ. The DNA of the CDR3 is TGCGCCAGCAGCTTGTTTACGAACACCGGGGAGCTGTTTTTT. This sequence encodes CASSLFTNTGELFF. Together with reference TRBV5-1 and TRBJ2-2, the CDR3 gives the full variable domain: KAGVTQTPRYLIKTRGQQVTLSCSPISGHRSVSWYQQTPGQGLQFLFEYFSETQRNKGNFPGRFSGRQFSNSRSEMNVSTLELGDSALYLCASSLFTNTGELFFGEGSRLTVL.

J is TRBJ1-3 and V is TRBV27, with a possible D match to TRBD1 (5 bases). CDR1 is MNHEY, CDR2 SMNVEV, per germline (reference sequence). This CDR3 spans 14 amino acids. V lost 3 bases to trimming and J lost 1 base, with 7 bases between them. The DNA for the CDR3 is TGTGCCAGCAGTTTGGGGGGATCTGGAAACACCATATATTTT. It translates to CASSLGGSGNTIYF.